This entry lists 28 T cell receptor beta chains sequenced from one sample in a study of blood T cell repertoires in COVID-19. Data came from immunoSEQ multiplex PCR; TCRdb stores just in-frame clones and leaves some out. The table lists over 200,000 clones, 80% to 85% of them singletons, with roughly 18% in the top ten. Sequences were obtained from peripheral blood. These receptor sequences come from a woman over 75 with active or convalescent COVID-19.

CDR3 bases: TGCGCCAGCAGCTTGGCCCAACCCGGAGCGGTAACTTTCTTT. It is translated as CASSLAQPGAVTFF. This chain uses TRBV5-1 with TRBJ1-1, with unresolved D. Trimming took off 0 bases at V and 12 bases at J, with 18 bases between the two ends. The CDR3 consists of 14 residues. Per the germline V gene, CDR1 is SGHRS and CDR2 is YFSETQ.

The V gene is TRBV6-2 or TRBV6-3, the J gene TRBJ2-1, with 7 positions matching TRBD2. The V gene end was trimmed by 0 bases and the J gene end by 1 base; junction bases not matched to a gene: 3. The CDR3 length is 16 residues. Germline V lookup: CDR1 MNHEY, CDR2 SVGEGT. The CDR3 here is CASSYSPGLSYNEQFF. CDR3 coding DNA: TGTGCCAGCAGTTACTCACCGGGACTATCCTACAATGAGCAGTTCTTC.

The genes are TRBV7-9 and TRBJ2-3; the match to TRBD2 covers 8 bases. Trimming removed 5 bases from V and 5 bases from J; junction bases left unmatched: 9. Germline lookup yields CDR1 SEHNR and CDR2 FQNEAQ (reference sequence). CDR3 length equals 15 residues. The CDR3 is CASSRRLAGIDTQYF. DNA of the CDR3: TGTGCCAGCAGCCGGCGGTTAGCGGGAATAGATACGCAGTATTTT.

The rearrangement links TRBV12-3 or TRBV12-4 to TRBJ2-1, with 7 positions matching TRBD2. The trim removed 6 bases at V and 10 bases at J, leaving 9 bases unmatched. This CDR3 is 13 amino acids long. CDR3 sequence reads: CASSPVPGLEQFF. DNA of the CDR3: TGTGCCAGCAGCCCTGTCCCGGGACTAGAGCAGTTCTTC.

The genes are TRBV6-5 and TRBJ2-1, with D perhaps TRBD2 (5 bases). V lost 8 bases to trimming and J lost 0 bases, with 14 bases between them. CDR3 length equals 15 residues. Germline lookup yields CDR1 MNHEY and CDR2 SVGAGI. The CDR3 DNA reads TGTGCCAGCCGACTGGAGGAAAGCTCCTACAATGAGCAGTTCTTC. Protein sequence: CASRLEESSYNEQFF.

In its sample, this clone was seen once. This sequence joins TRBV7-9 and TRBJ1-5; maybe TRBD1 (5 bases). Trimming stripped 1 base from V and 7 bases from J, with 8 bases between. The CDR3 length is 13 residues. Germline lookup yields CDR1 SEHNR and CDR2 FQNEAQ (reference sequence). CDR3: CASSLESGQPQHF. CDR3 DNA: TGTGCCAGCAGCTTAGAATCAGGGCAGCCCCAGCATTTT.

The V and J genes are TRBV19 and TRBJ1-5, with D tentatively TRBD1 (6 bases). Germline V CDR1 and CDR2: LNHDA, SQIVND (reference sequence). V lost 1 base and J lost 3, with 13 bases in between. The CDR3 totals 16 residues. The CDR3 coding sequence is TGTGCCAGTAGTATAGGGGGGCAGGGGACCAATCAGCCCCAGCATTTT. This codes for CASSIGGQGTNQPQHF.

The CDR3 bases are TGTGCCAGCAGCCAAGATCCCCACCGTGGAGGGAAGACCGAAAAACTGTTTTTT. As protein: CASSQDPHRGGKTEKLFF. The chain is built from TRBV3-1 (or the pseudogene TRBV3-2) and TRBJ1-4, with unresolved D. CDR1 is LGHDT, CDR2 YNNKEL, per germline (reference sequence). This CDR3 has 18 amino acids. Trimming stripped 0 bases from V and 8 bases from J, with 22 bases between.

The chain links TRBV4-1 to TRBJ2-5, with D perhaps TRBD2 (6 bases). Per germline, CDR1 MGHRA and CDR2 YSYEKL. There are 13 residues in the CDR3. The V end was cut by 0 bases, the J end by 4 bases, with 6 bases between. CDR3 sequence: CASSQDGGETQYF. CDR3 nucleotides: TGCGCCAGCAGCCAAGACGGGGGAGAGACCCAGTACTTC.

The V gene is TRBV7-6, the J gene TRBJ2-3, with D perhaps matching TRBD2 (6 bases). V was trimmed by 9 bases and J by 4 bases, leaving 26 bases between them. The CDR3 runs to 17 residues. From germline, CDR1 is SGHVS and CDR2 FNYEAQ. CDR3 residues: CARESDWTTQAPDTQYF. CDR3 bases: TGTGCCAGAGAGTCCGATTGGACTACACAAGCCCCAGATACGCAGTATTTT.

This chain links TRBV20-1 with TRBJ1-1; tentatively, D is TRBD1 (6 bases). CDR3 length equals 11 residues. Germline V lookup: CDR1 DFQATT, CDR2 SNEGSKA (reference sequence). Trimming shortened V by 8 bases and J by 3 bases, and 10 bases separated the two germline ends. Here the CDR3 DNA reads TGCAGTTTCAGGGGAGACACTGAAGCTTTCTTT. It translates to CSFRGDTEAFF.

J is TRBJ2-5 and V is TRBV5-4, with D possibly matching TRBD2 (5 bases). This CDR3 comprises 14 residues. Trimming took off 0 bases at V and 1 base at J, with 7 bases between the two ends. The V gene's germline CDR1 is SGHNT and CDR2 YYREEE (reference sequence). The CDR3: CASSLGGVQETQYF. Written as DNA, the CDR3 is TGTGCCAGCAGCTTGGGGGGAGTCCAAGAGACCCAGTACTTC.

The CDR3 bases are TGTGCCAGCGGTAACCGGGCAGGGGGCGTCCACGAGCAGTACTTC. It encodes CASGNRAGGVHEQYF. The gene calls are TRBV4-2 and TRBJ2-7, with 8 bases identical to TRBD1. V shed 8 bases and J 5 bases; nucleotides not matched to a gene: 14. The CDR3 is made up of 15 amino acids. The V gene's germline CDR1 is LGHNA and CDR2 YNFKEQ.

The table lists this clone with a count of one. This sequence joins TRBV11-2 and TRBJ2-1; D gene ambiguous. Germline values: CDR1 SGHAT, CDR2 FQNNGV. The CDR3 runs 13 residues. Trimming removed 1 base from V and 9 bases from J, with 10 bases in between. CDR3 in DNA: TGTGCCAGCAGCTTAGGCCGTTCGGTTGAGCAGTTCTTC. Translated: CASSLGRSVEQFF.

J is TRBJ2-1 and V is TRBV5-8; 8 nucleotides align to TRBD2. CDR1 and CDR2 from the germline V gene are SGHTS and YDEGEE. Trimming at V came to 0 bases and at J to 1 base, leaving 6 bases not matched to a gene. The CDR3 is 17 amino acids. Here the CDR3 reads CASSLALTSGSYNEQFF. The DNA of the CDR3 is TGTGCCAGCAGCTTGGCCCTTACTAGCGGTTCCTACAATGAGCAGTTCTTC.

The chain employs TRBV10-3 and TRBJ1-1, with 7 positions matching TRBD1. Trimming cost V 8 bases and J 1 base; bases outside gene matches: 7. The length of the CDR3 is 14 residues. The germline gives CDR1 ENHRY, CDR2 SYGVKD. CDR3 sequence reads: CAIGVTGENTEAFF. The DNA of the CDR3 is TGTGCCATCGGAGTTACAGGGGAGAACACTGAAGCTTTCTTT.

The chain joins TRBV30 to TRBJ2-1; the D gene is possibly TRBD2 (5 bases). The CDR3 runs 13 residues. Trimming removed 2 bases from V and 7 bases from J, with 12 bases in between. Per the germline V gene, CDR1 is GTSNPN and CDR2 is SVGIG (reference sequence). CDR3 nucleotides: TGTGCCTGGAGTAACGGACTCCCTAATGAGCAGTTCTTC. This codes for CAWSNGLPNEQFF.

This clone appeared once. V is TRBV12-3 or TRBV12-4 and J is TRBJ2-1; 8 bases map to TRBD2. CDR3 length equals 13 residues. The CDR3 loop reads CATGGAGPVEQFF. In nucleotides, the CDR3 is TGTGCGACCGGGGGGGCCGGTCCGGTTGAGCAGTTCTTC.

The chain uses TRBV24-1 and TRBJ2-5; TRBD2 is a possible D gene (5 bases). V was shortened by 1 base and J by 5 bases, with 13 bases between the two germline ends. Germline V lookup: CDR1 KGHDR, CDR2 SFDVKD. CDR3 size: 15 residues. CDR3 DNA sequence: TGTGCCACCAGTGATTTCGGGCTTACGGGGGAGACCCAGTACTTC. The encoded protein is CATSDFGLTGETQYF.

The chain links TRBV5-1 to TRBJ2-7; TRBD1 matches 8 bases. V lost 0 bases, J lost 3 bases, and 2 bases stayed unmatched. Germline V lookup: CDR1 SGHRS, CDR2 YFSETQ. CDR3 length equals 14 residues. CDR3 sequence reads: CASSLAGQVYEQYF. The CDR3 DNA follows: TGCGCCAGCAGCTTGGCGGGACAGGTCTACGAGCAGTACTTC.

Note on this clone: One end of the junction does not line up with germline, which may come from a read error. The V and J genes are TRBV4-2 and TRBJ2-5, with D perhaps matching TRBD2 (6 bases). This CDR3 has 13 amino acids. The germline V gene encodes CDR1 LGHNA and CDR2 YNFKEQ. CDR3 sequence reads: CASSQGLFGGSDF. CDR3 in DNA: TGTGCCAGCAGCCAAGGGTTATTCGGGGGTTCCGACTTC.

The chain links TRBV15 to TRBJ1-1; 10 bases fit TRBD1. The V gene's germline CDR1 is LNHNV and CDR2 YYDKDF (reference sequence). This CDR3 has 13 residues. V shed 3 bases and J 6 bases; nucleotides not matched to a gene: 1. The CDR3 nucleotides read TGTGCCACCAGCAGGGACAGGGGGTCTGAAGCTTTCTTT. The encoded protein is CATSRDRGSEAFF.

The V and J genes are TRBV7-8 and TRBJ2-7, with 9 bases fitting TRBD2. The J segment lost 5 bases and the V segment lost 5 bases, leaving 10 bases of the junction unmatched. This CDR3 region has 15 residues. Germline V gene data show CDR1 as SGHVS and CDR2 as FQNEAQ. CDR3 DNA: TGTGCCAGCAGCCTGAGCGGGGGGCCCCCCCACGAGCAGTACTTC. Its translation: CASSLSGGPPHEQYF.

V usage is TRBV7-2 and J usage is TRBJ2-7; 11 nucleotides line up with TRBD2. Germline trimming cut 1 base from V and 2 bases from J; bases unmatched to any gene: 1. The CDR3 loop spans 15 amino acids. Germline V gene lookup returns CDR1 SGHTA and CDR2 FQGNSA. DNA of the CDR3: TGTGCCAGCAGCTTAGTACTAGCGGGGGCCTACGAGCAGTACTTC. Its protein is CASSLVLAGAYEQYF.

This chain connects TRBV27 to TRBJ1-2; 7 bases match TRBD1. Germline CDR1 is MNHEY and CDR2 is SMNVEV (reference sequence). The V and J ends lost 5 bases and 8 bases, in that order; junction bases with no gene match: 11. The CDR3 consists of 14 residues. Here the CDR3 DNA reads TGTGCCAGCAGTCCACAGGGGAGAATGGGCGGCTACACCTTC. This translates into CASSPQGRMGGYTF.

V is TRBV5-4 and J is TRBJ2-1; 16 bases align to TRBD2. Germline V gene lookup returns CDR1 SGHNT and CDR2 YYREEE (reference sequence). Germline trimming cut 4 bases from V and 0 bases from J; bases unmatched to any gene: 10. The CDR3 has 20 residues. The CDR3 spells CASSPGTSGRALSSYNEQFF. CDR3 DNA: TGTGCCAGCAGCCCCGGGACTAGCGGGAGGGCTTTGAGCTCCTACAATGAGCAGTTCTTC.

J is TRBJ2-1 and V is TRBV5-1; 8 bases are a match to TRBD1. Trimming took 2 bases from V and 7 from J; bases not matched to a gene: 8. Germline values: CDR1 SGHRS, CDR2 YFSETQ. The CDR3 runs 15 residues. The CDR3 DNA sequence: TGCGCCAGCAGCTTCGGACAGGGTATACGGAATGAGCAGTTCTTC. Translating it yields CASSFGQGIRNEQFF.

The rearrangement uses TRBV28 and TRBJ2-3; the D gene is possibly TRBD2 (5 bases). CDR1 is MDHEN and CDR2 is SYDVKM in the germline V gene. The germline V and J ends were trimmed by 5 bases and 8 bases, with 20 bases remaining between them. The CDR3 spans 15 residues. The CDR3, as DNA: TGTGCCAGCAGTCCCCGGACTCACCGCGCGGGTACGCAGTATTTT. It specifies CASSPRTHRAGTQYF.